This T cell receptor (beta chain) emerged from a study of T cell repertoires in cytomegalovirus infection. The overall study: From public TCR beta signatures came an indication of both CMV infection and matching HLA type.

Worth noting for this clonotype: Its target is unknown.

The CDR3 extends over 16 amino acids. Germline assignment: CDR1 DFQATT and CDR2 SNEGSKA (reference sequence). With V trimmed by 3 bases and J by 6 bases, 10 bases remained unmatched. One entry per CDR3 protein results from TCRdb running MiXCR on the reads. The table lists about 37,000 distinct CDR3 sequences, around half of them singletons. The chain links TRBV20-1 to TRBJ2-3; 12 nucleotides line up with TRBD2. The sequence came from a human donor in good health (CMV status not recorded). Some clones in this sample may be carry-over from other donors' samples. The specimen was CD8+ T cells from cultured PBMCs, collected from culture after CMV antigen stimulation. The CDR3 DNA reads as TGCAGTGCTAGGACTAGCGGGAGAAGCCCTCACGATACGCAGTATTTT. This encodes CSARTSGRSPHDTQYF.